The 12 T cell receptor beta chains reported below all come from one sample, sequenced in a study of control samples from healthy donors and cancer patients. The method was immunoSEQ multiplex PCR; TCRdb's version includes in-frame clones alone and lacks a portion of them. Of roughly 69,000 clones in the sample, over 75% are singletons; the top ten hold 2% to 2.5%. What was sequenced was PBMCs. All receptors come from a woman aged 45 to 65 with head and neck cancer.

This chain uses TRBV19 with TRBJ1-1; D not certain. This CDR3 region has 14 residues. Trimming took off 6 bases at V and 0 bases at J, with 11 bases between the two ends. Looked up from germline, CDR1 is LNHDA and CDR2 is SQIVND (reference sequence). CDR3 residues: CASRLVTMNTEAFF. In DNA form, the CDR3 reads TGTGCCAGTAGGCTGGTGACGATGAACACTGAAGCTTTCTTT.

This chain links TRBV7-3 with TRBJ2-3; D remains unclear. The CDR3 totals 15 residues. CDR1 and CDR2 from the germline V gene are SGHTA and FQGTGA. The ends were cut back, 5 bases at V and 1 base at J, with 13 bases in the middle. CDR3 residues: CASSPAGAGTDTQYF. The DNA for the CDR3 is TGTGCCAGCAGCCCAGCAGGCGCGGGCACAGATACGCAGTATTTT.

The count of this clone is one. The V gene is TRBV27, the J gene TRBJ2-2; possibly TRBD2 for D (5 bases). V was shortened by 7 bases and J by 5 bases, with 17 bases between the two germline ends. The CDR3 has 15 amino acids. Per germline, CDR1 MNHEY and CDR2 SMNVEV (reference sequence). In DNA, the CDR3 is TGTGCCAGCACGCTGGCCTCCACGGGGACCGGGGAGCTGTTTTTT. It codes for CASTLASTGTGELFF.

The rearrangement uses TRBV3-1 (or the pseudogene TRBV3-2) and TRBJ1-2; no definite D call. Germline V gene data show CDR1 as LGHDT and CDR2 as YNNKEL (reference sequence). The ends were cut back, 0 bases at V and 2 bases at J, with 10 bases in the middle. There are 15 residues in the CDR3. The CDR3 DNA sequence: TGTGCCAGCAGCCAAGATCGGCACCTCAACTATGGCTACACCTTC. Translated: CASSQDRHLNYGYTF.

V is TRBV3-1 (or the pseudogene TRBV3-2) and J is TRBJ2-7; D perhaps matches TRBD2 (5 bases). CDR3 length: 12 residues. V was shortened by 1 base and J by 6 bases, with 7 bases between the two germline ends. Looked up from germline, CDR1 is LGHDT and CDR2 is YNNKEL (reference sequence). CDR3 loop: CASSQVGGEQYF. In DNA form, the CDR3 reads TGTGCCAGCAGCCAAGTCGGAGGCGAGCAGTACTTC.

The chain carries TRBV6-1 and TRBJ1-2; D remains ambiguous. V lost 2 bases and J 3 bases, leaving 10 bases between the germline ends. Germline CDR1 MNHNS, CDR2 SASEGT. The CDR3 sequence is 14 residues long. CDR3 sequence: CASSEPGRHYGYTF. The CDR3 DNA reads as TGTGCCAGCAGTGAACCCGGACGGCACTATGGCTACACCTTC.

This chain joins TRBV7-7 and TRBJ2-1, with TRBD1 as a possible D gene (6 bases). V lost 1 base and J lost 9, with 19 bases in between. In germline, CDR1 is SSHAT, CDR2 FNYEAQ (reference sequence). The CDR3 loop spans 16 amino acids. CDR3 sequence reads: CASSLGDNGALGEQFF. The CDR3, as DNA: TGTGCCAGCAGCTTAGGGGACAATGGGGCACTGGGTGAGCAGTTCTTC.

CDR3 region: CASDRIGSARSEFF. As DNA, the CDR3 is TGTGCCAGCGACCGCATCGGATCCGCCCGGAGTGAGTTCTTC. The chain is built from TRBV5-4 and TRBJ2-1; D ambiguous. The CDR3 contains 14 residues. The germline V gene has CDR1 SGHNT and CDR2 YYREEE (reference sequence). V was pared by 7 bases and J by 14 bases, with 25 bases between.

This chain connects TRBV9 to TRBJ2-2; no definite D call. Germline CDR1 and CDR2: SGDLS and YYNGEE. Trimming removed 0 bases at V and 4 bases at J, with 10 bases between. The CDR3 length is 15 residues. CDR3 in DNA: TGTGCCAGCAGCGTAGTCCAGTCGGGCACCGGGGAGCTGTTTTTT. As protein: CASSVVQSGTGELFF.

V is TRBV19 and J is TRBJ1-2, with D uncertain. The V end lost 6 bases, the J end lost 1 base, and 9 bases lay between the germline ends. The germline CDR1 and CDR2 sequences are LNHDA and SQIVND (reference sequence). The length of the CDR3 is 13 residues. This chain's CDR3 is CASRFNSNYGYTF. The CDR3 region has the DNA TGTGCCAGTAGATTTAACAGTAACTATGGCTACACCTTC. The variable domain in full, with the rest retrieved from reference TRBV19 and TRBJ1-2, is DGGITQSPKYLFRKEGQNVTLSCEQNLNHDAMYWYRQDPGQGLRLIYYSQIVNDFQKGDIAEGYSVSREKKESFPLTVTSAQKNPTAFYLCASRFNSNYGYTFGSGTRLTVV.

The chain links TRBV28 to TRBJ2-5, with D maybe TRBD2 (5 bases). The CDR3 length is 17 residues. CDR1 MDHEN and CDR2 SYDVKM come from the germline V gene. Trimming pared 4 bases from V and 1 base from J, leaving 19 bases between. The CDR3: CASSSRPGYIVQETQYF. The CDR3 bases are TGTGCCAGCAGTTCGAGACCGGGATACATAGTCCAAGAGACCCAGTACTTC.

The CDR3 here is CASSPTTGGASGANVLTF. CDR3 coding DNA: TGTGCCAGCTCACCGACGACAGGGGGCGCTTCTGGGGCCAACGTCCTGACTTTC. The chain uses TRBV18 and TRBJ2-6; 10 bases align to TRBD1. V gave up 3 bases and J gave up 1 base; unmatched junction bases: 6. This CDR3 is built from 18 residues. Germline CDR1 KGHSH, CDR2 LQKENI.